This entry is about one TCR beta chain. Trimming took 1 base from V and 6 from J; bases not matched to a gene: 9. CDR1 is ENHRY, CDR2 SYGVKD, per germline. The CDR3 length is 16 residues. This sample is drawn from a study of blood T cell repertoires in COVID-19. Study context: Acute-phase and convalescent COVID-19 samples originated in the United States, Italy and Spain. T cells, B-cell-depleted T cells, or PBMCs supplied cDNA or gDNA.

The protocol was immunoSEQ multiplex PCR, while the TCRdb copy is restricted to in-frame clones and leaves out a portion. Seen here are roughly 150,000 clones, 84% observed once, and the top ten hold under 3.5%. This rearrangement joins TRBV10-3 to TRBJ2-7, with TRBD1 matching 10 bases. Sequences were obtained from peripheral blood. The clonotype was recovered from a woman aged 80 or older with COVID-19, enrolled during active disease. In DNA, the CDR3 is TGTGCCATCAGTGAGTTCGGACAGGGGGGAATGGGCGAGCAGTACTTC. It yields the protein CAISEFGQGGMGEQYF.